Presented here are 24 T cell receptor beta chains from one specimen sequenced in a study of CD8 T cells in Susac syndrome. cDNA came from roughly 0.5 to 1 ug RNA primed by random hexamers. In TCRdb, the immunoSEQ multiplex PCR reads were re-called with MiXCR into one record per CDR3 protein. The sample has fewer than 200,000 distinct CDR3 sequences, 85% to 95% seen once. Sequencing was done on a sample of CD8+ T cells from PBMCs. The receptors derive from a human donor with multiple sclerosis.

This chain joins TRBV14 and TRBJ2-7; TRBD2 aligns across 9 bases. The germline CDR1 and CDR2 sequences are SGHDN and FVKESK. Losses at the gene ends were 1 base for V and 0 bases for J; bases not matched to a gene: 10. The CDR3 is 18 amino acids. CDR3 in amino acids: CASSQVPELAGDSYEQYF. The CDR3 coding sequence is TGTGCCAGCAGCCAAGTTCCCGAGTTAGCGGGGGACTCCTACGAGCAGTACTTC.

The J gene is TRBJ2-7, the V gene TRBV4-1, with D possibly being TRBD1 (8 bases). The CDR3 totals 14 residues. V was shortened by 4 bases and J by 6 bases, with 16 bases between the two germline ends. The germline V gene encodes CDR1 MGHRA and CDR2 YSYEKL. CDR3 protein: CASSPGQGGGEQYF. CDR3 coding DNA: TGCGCCAGCAGCCCCGGACAGGGAGGGGGCGAGCAGTACTTC.

The chain employs TRBV15 and TRBJ2-1; 9 nucleotides align to TRBD2. The CDR3 covers 17 residues. J was trimmed by 2 bases and V by 5 bases; bases with no gene match: 10. CDR1 LNHNV and CDR2 YYDKDF come from the germline V gene (reference sequence). For the CDR3, the DNA is TGTGCCACCAGCCCTCGAAGAGCGGGAGGCCCCTACAATGAGCAGTTCTTC. Translating gives CATSPRRAGGPYNEQFF.

This chain uses TRBV12-3 or TRBV12-4 with TRBJ2-1, with D tentatively TRBD2 (7 bases). CDR3 length: 15 residues. Trimming removed 5 bases from V and 2 bases from J, with 13 bases in between. The DNA for the CDR3 is TGTGCCAGCAGTACGGACAGCGGGGCCTACAATGAGCAGTTCTTC. Amino acids: CASSTDSGAYNEQFF.

The chain recombines TRBV5-8 with TRBJ2-5; D uncertain. Germline values: CDR1 SGHTS, CDR2 YDEGEE. V gave up 4 bases and J gave up 4 bases, with 17 bases separating them. The CDR3 is 15 amino acids. CDR3 amino acids: CASSPAPGLLETQYF. CDR3 nucleotides: TGTGCCAGCAGCCCGGCGCCGGGTCTCCTAGAGACCCAGTACTTC. The full variable domain, completed using reference TRBV5-8 and TRBJ2-5, is EAGVTQSPTHLIKTRGQQATLRCSPISGHTSVYWYQQALGLGLQFLLWYDEGEERNRGNFPPRFSGRQFPNYSSELNVNALELEDSALYLCASSPAPGLLETQYFGPGTRLLVL.

V is TRBV2 and J is TRBJ1-1; D may be TRBD1 (6 bases). This CDR3 comprises 14 residues. Trimming cost V 2 bases and J 5 bases, with 12 bases left between them. Germline loops: CDR1 SNHLY, CDR2 FYNNEI. The CDR3 sequence is CASSEWSQGTEAFF. The CDR3, as DNA: TGTGCCAGCAGTGAATGGTCCCAGGGGACTGAAGCTTTCTTT.

The rearrangement joins TRBV5-1 to TRBJ2-7, with a weak D call TRBD2 (6 bases). Germline loops: CDR1 SGHRS, CDR2 YFSETQ. The V gene lost 2 bases and the J gene lost 4 bases, with 16 bases spanning the gap. The CDR3 totals 15 residues. The CDR3 bases are TGCGCCAGCAGCTTCTTCACGGGACTCAATTACGAGCAGTACTTC. This encodes CASSFFTGLNYEQYF.

The V and J genes are TRBV12-3 or TRBV12-4 and TRBJ1-1; D is perhaps TRBD1 (6 bases). There are 15 residues in the CDR3. The V gene lost 3 bases and the J gene lost 4 bases, with 15 bases spanning the gap. CDR3 coding DNA: TGTGCCAGCAGTTTTTATTACAGGGAAGGCACTGAAGCTTTCTTT. Its protein is CASSFYYREGTEAFF.

The V gene is TRBV5-1, the J gene TRBJ2-3; 8 bases map to TRBD1. Trimming removed 2 bases from V and 1 base from J; junction bases left unmatched: 3. Germline CDR1 is SGHRS and CDR2 is YFSETQ. This CDR3 is built from 15 residues. Written as DNA, the CDR3 is TGCGCCAGCAGCTTCGGGACAGGAGGCACAGATACGCAGTATTTT. It translates to CASSFGTGGTDTQYF.

V and J are TRBV15 and TRBJ2-1; TRBD2 agrees at 8 bases. The germline gives CDR1 LNHNV, CDR2 YYDKDF (reference sequence). The CDR3 consists of 15 residues. The V gene end was trimmed by 0 bases and the J gene end by 9 bases; junction bases not matched to a gene: 7. CDR3 protein: CATSRDRGGLGEQFF. CDR3 nucleotides: TGTGCCACCAGCAGAGATCGCGGGGGGCTGGGTGAGCAGTTCTTC.

This clonotype was recorded once. The rearrangement uses TRBV15 and TRBJ1-5; the match to TRBD1 covers 11 bases. The CDR3 consists of 15 residues. The germline CDR1 and CDR2 sequences are LNHNV and YYDKDF (reference sequence). The junction had 4 bases not matched to a gene; V was cut back by 3 bases and J by 6 bases. CDR3 region: CATSSGQGAGQPQHF. The CDR3 DNA is TGTGCCACCAGCAGCGGACAGGGGGCAGGTCAGCCCCAGCATTTT.

This clonotype came up once. The genes are TRBV27 and TRBJ2-1, with 8 bases identical to TRBD1. J lost 3 bases, V lost 7 bases, and 2 bases had no gene match. This CDR3 comprises 13 residues. Germline CDR1 reads MNHEY; CDR2 reads SMNVEV (reference sequence). For the CDR3, the DNA is TGTGCCAGCAAACAGGGGGACTACAATGAGCAGTTCTTC. Protein product: CASKQGDYNEQFF.

This clonotype was recorded only once. The chain combines TRBV13 with TRBJ2-2; 8 nucleotides agree with TRBD1. Trimming removed 11 bases from V and 4 bases from J; junction bases left unmatched: 15. CDR3 length equals 16 residues. Germline assignment: CDR1 PRHDT and CDR2 FYEKMQ (reference sequence). The CDR3: CASRSDGQGPTGELFF. The CDR3 DNA reads TGTGCCTCCCGCTCGGACGGACAGGGTCCCACCGGGGAGCTGTTTTTT.

This clonotype was detected a few times. V gene TRBV27 combines with J gene TRBJ2-1, with 8 bases that match TRBD2. Germline V lookup: CDR1 MNHEY, CDR2 SMNVEV (reference sequence). Trimming took 5 bases from V and 7 from J; bases not matched to a gene: 7. This CDR3 contains 14 residues. Here the CDR3 DNA reads TGTGCCAGCAGTCTGGCGGGAGGTTGGAATGAGCAGTTCTTC. The encoded protein is CASSLAGGWNEQFF.

The chain has TRBV5-1 and TRBJ2-3; TRBD2 is a possible D gene (5 bases). CDR3 length: 15 amino acids. Trimming removed 1 base at V and 2 bases at J, with 11 bases between. Germline V gene lookup returns CDR1 SGHRS and CDR2 YFSETQ. The CDR3 region has the DNA TGCGCCAGCAGCTTGAGCGGATATATCACAGATACGCAGTATTTT. This encodes CASSLSGYITDTQYF.

This sequence joins TRBV28 and TRBJ2-5; TRBD1 agrees at 7 bases. The CDR3 is 15 amino acids. Germline loops: CDR1 MDHEN, CDR2 SYDVKM. V lost 11 bases and J lost 5; bases outside the gene matches: 17. The CDR3 is CAVKVSGQRRETQYF. In DNA form, the CDR3 reads TGTGCCGTTAAAGTATCGGGACAGCGTCGGGAGACCCAGTACTTC. Full variable domain (remainder filled in from reference TRBV28 and TRBJ2-5): DVKVTQSSRYLVKRTGEKVFLECVQDMDHENMFWYRQDPGLGLRLIYFSYDVKMKEKGDIPEGYSVSREKKERFSLILESASTNQTSMYLCAVKVSGQRRETQYFGPGTRLLVL.

This sequence joins TRBV29-1 and TRBJ2-7; TRBD2 is a possible D gene (7 bases). The CDR3 runs to 13 residues. Germline-derived CDR1 and CDR2 are SQVTM and ANQGSEA. V lost 4 bases, J lost 0 bases, and 10 bases lay in between. For the CDR3, the DNA is TGCAGCGTTGGCGGGGGCAGCTCCTACGAGCAGTACTTC. Translation gives CSVGGGSSYEQYF.

V gene TRBV27 combines with J gene TRBJ1-1, with 7 bases fitting TRBD1. Germline CDR1 is MNHEY and CDR2 is SMNVEV (reference sequence). After removal of 5 bases from V and 6 bases from J, the junction contained 9 bases not matched to a gene. This CDR3 comprises 14 residues. The CDR3 loop is CASSEIDRDAEAFF. In nucleotides, the CDR3 is TGTGCCAGCAGTGAGATCGACAGGGATGCTGAAGCTTTCTTT.

The chain couples TRBV19 to TRBJ1-2; no definite D call. CDR1 is LNHDA, CDR2 SQIVND, per germline (reference sequence). This CDR3 has 13 residues. Trimming removed 7 bases from V and 3 bases from J, with 12 bases in between. In DNA, the CDR3 is TGTGCCAGTACTAATCAGGAACACTATGGCTACACCTTC. Its translation: CASTNQEHYGYTF.

This chain links TRBV29-1 with TRBJ2-1, with 10 bases lining up with TRBD2. This CDR3 region has 14 residues. Germline CDR1 SQVTM, CDR2 ANQGSEA. After removal of 6 bases from V and 4 bases from J, the junction contained 6 bases not matched to a gene. The CDR3 loop is CSVLLAGNYNEQFF. DNA for the CDR3: TGCAGCGTCCTACTAGCGGGGAATTACAATGAGCAGTTCTTC.

The chain joins TRBV20-1 to TRBJ2-7; possible D gene TRBD2, 6 bases. V dropped 1 base and J dropped 7 bases, with 14 bases sitting between them. The CDR3 has 13 amino acids. Germline V gene lookup returns CDR1 DFQATT and CDR2 SNEGSKA (reference sequence). The CDR3 DNA reads TGCAGTGCTAGAGGGCGGGATGGTTTAGAGCAGTACTTC. Translation gives CSARGRDGLEQYF.

The rearrangement links TRBV12-5 to TRBJ1-1; TRBD1 is a possible D gene (6 bases). Germline-derived CDR1 and CDR2 are LGHNT and FRNRAP. V dropped 0 bases and J dropped 1 base, with 6 bases sitting between them. The CDR3 spans 14 residues. The CDR3 region is CASGLVGGNTEAFF. The DNA for the CDR3 is TGTGCTAGTGGTTTGGTAGGGGGGAACACTGAAGCTTTCTTT.

The chain has TRBV28 and TRBJ2-7; no reliable D call. The CDR3 has 14 amino acids. V was shortened by 3 bases and J by 4 bases, with 13 bases between the two germline ends. The germline CDR1 and CDR2 sequences are MDHEN and SYDVKM. CDR3 amino acids: CASSFSGPTYEQYF. In DNA form, the CDR3 reads TGTGCCAGCAGTTTCTCCGGGCCCACATACGAGCAGTACTTC.

This clonotype was seen once. This rearrangement joins TRBV4-1 to TRBJ2-7, with 7 bases lining up with TRBD2. Germline V gene lookup returns CDR1 MGHRA and CDR2 YSYEKL. The CDR3 has 13 residues. V shed 6 bases, J shed 3 bases, and the junction held 5 bases outside the gene matches. The CDR3 sequence is CASSPSGNYEQYF. In DNA form, the CDR3 reads TGCGCCAGCAGTCCCAGCGGGAACTACGAGCAGTACTTC.